Below are 28 T cell receptor beta chains sequenced from a single sample in a study of T-cell reconstitution after alpha-beta-depleted transplantation in children (dated by TCRdb to the mid-2010s). The protocol used for the library was PCR. These reads were obtained on an Illumina HiSeq 2500. Molecular barcoding was employed in the preparation of TCR libraries, with unique molecular identifiers being used to normalize TCRbeta repertoire quantification. The raw public data were reprocessed by TCRdb itself: fastp quality trimming at Q25, MiXCR clonotype calling, in-frame beta chains only. Each CDR3 protein appears once, grouped with its most common genes and DNA. This sample is represented by about 590,000 distinct CDR3 sequences; approximately 12% of them were singletons. The ten largest clones add up to 2.2% of the sample. The treatment or condition label corresponds to: allogeneic hematopoietic cell transplantation with graft depleted of TCRalphabeta T cells and CD19 B cells.

Sequencing used PBMCs, mostly from graft donor cells, obtained 360 days after TCRalphabeta/CD19-depleted stem cell transplant. These receptors all come from a male patient younger than 18 who had a stem cell transplant for acute myeloid leukemia, so the T cells may come from the graft donor.

This clonotype was picked up a small number of times. The chain carries TRBV7-9 and TRBJ2-7, with TRBD1 as a possible D gene (6 bases). The germline gives CDR1 SEHNR, CDR2 FQNEAQ (reference sequence). V lost 4 bases, J lost 0 bases, and 10 bases lay in between. The length of the CDR3 is 14 residues. In nucleotides, the CDR3 is TGTGCCAGCAGCTCACAGGGCTTCTCCTACGAGCAGTACTTC. Translating gives CASSSQGFSYEQYF.

The CDR3 reads CASSFKAGGTYEQYF. For the CDR3, the DNA is TGTGCCAGCAGTTTTAAAGCGGGGGGAACCTACGAGCAGTACTTC. The rearrangement joins TRBV28 to TRBJ2-7; 9 bases align to TRBD2. In germline, CDR1 is MDHEN, CDR2 SYDVKM. Trimming cost V 3 bases and J 2 bases; bases outside gene matches: 5. The CDR3 runs to 15 residues.

J is TRBJ2-1 and V is TRBV14; no firm D call. Germline assignment: CDR1 SGHDN and CDR2 FVKESK. Trimming shortened V by 1 base and J by 0 bases, and 10 bases separated the two germline ends. The CDR3 spans 16 residues. The CDR3 loop reads CASSQVSVSSYNEQFF. DNA of the CDR3: TGTGCCAGCAGCCAAGTTTCGGTAAGCTCCTACAATGAGCAGTTCTTC.

This clonotype was observed at least ten times. The CDR3 spells CASSSPDTQYF. In DNA, the CDR3 is TGTGCCAGCAGCTCCCCAGATACGCAGTATTTT. The gene calls are TRBV4-2 and TRBJ2-3; D ambiguous. CDR3 length equals 11 residues. Trimming removed 5 bases at V and 4 bases at J, with 4 bases between. Germline lookup yields CDR1 LGHNA and CDR2 YNFKEQ.

This clonotype was seen many times. The J gene is TRBJ1-3, the V gene TRBV7-2; 12 bases line up with TRBD1. V lost 3 bases, J lost 3 bases, and 3 bases stayed unmatched. The CDR3 sequence is 16 residues long. Germline CDR1 and CDR2: SGHTA and FQGNSA. The CDR3 protein is CASSLGTGGGGNTIYF. CDR3 DNA: TGTGCCAGCAGCTTGGGGACAGGGGGCGGTGGAAACACCATATATTTT.

To note about this clonotype: It may be a read error: a sequence one base away is much more abundant. The chain recombines TRBV28 with TRBJ1-2, with D possibly being TRBD1 (5 bases). The germline CDR1 and CDR2 sequences are MDHEN and SYDVKM. The CDR3 is 15 amino acids. As DNA, the CDR3 is TGTGCCAGCAGCCGAGGGACCGAGCTTCCGTATGGCTACAACTTC. It specifies CASSRGTELPYGYNF.

This clonotype turned up a few times. The V call is TRBV11-2, the J call TRBJ2-7; 10 nucleotides match TRBD1. CDR3 length: 16 residues. Looked up from germline, CDR1 is SGHAT and CDR2 is FQNNGV. With 1 base clipped from V and 2 bases from J, the junction kept 5 bases outside the gene matches. The CDR3 here is CASSLVLGQGPYEQYF. For the CDR3, the DNA is TGTGCCAGCAGCTTAGTTTTGGGACAGGGGCCCTACGAGCAGTACTTC.

A few counts support this clonotype. The rearrangement joins TRBV29-1 to TRBJ2-3, with D perhaps matching TRBD1 (5 bases). The CDR3 totals 14 residues. V lost 7 bases, J lost 1 base, and 15 bases lay in between. CDR1 is SQVTM, CDR2 ANQGSEA, per germline. CDR3 residues: CSARNGAGTDTQYF. The CDR3 bases are TGCAGCGCGCGCAATGGGGCTGGCACAGATACGCAGTATTTT.

This clonotype has ten or more counts. The chain has TRBV9 and TRBJ2-7; D not resolved. The CDR3 sequence is 14 residues long. CDR1 SGDLS and CDR2 YYNGEE come from the germline V gene. The V gene lost 0 bases and the J gene lost 4 bases, with 11 bases spanning the gap. Here the CDR3 DNA reads TGTGCCAGCAGCGTAGGTAGGGTTAATTACGAGCAGTACTTC. As protein: CASSVGRVNYEQYF.

This clonotype has only a few counts. A junction boundary mismatches the germline segment, possibly from a read error. This chain connects TRBV28 to TRBJ2-3; 7 bases agree with TRBD2. The germline V gene encodes CDR1 MDHEN and CDR2 SYDVKM. The CDR3 sequence is 17 residues long. For the CDR3, the DNA is TGTGCCAGCAGTTTCGGGGTCGGGGGGAAGAGCAGAGATACGCAGTATTTT. Protein: CASSFGVGGKSRDTQYF.

The chain links TRBV25-1 to TRBJ1-2; D ambiguous. This CDR3 has 14 amino acids. Germline V gives CDR1 MGHDK, CDR2 SYGVNS. The germline V and J ends were trimmed by 1 base and 4 bases, with 10 bases remaining between them. DNA of the CDR3: TGTGCCAGCAGTGAATTGGGCGGAACCTATGGCTACACCTTC. The encoded protein is CASSELGGTYGYTF.

This clonotype was seen repeatedly, ten times or more. V and J are TRBV11-2 and TRBJ2-5; TRBD2 agrees at 8 bases. Germline lookup yields CDR1 SGHAT and CDR2 FQNNGV. CDR3 length equals 16 residues. V was pared by 3 bases and J by 1 base, with 7 bases of the junction left unmatched. CDR3 region: CASSFSRTSIQETQYF. The CDR3 DNA follows: TGTGCCAGCAGCTTTTCCCGGACTAGCATCCAAGAGACCCAGTACTTC.

This clonotype was seen many times. This rearrangement joins TRBV5-1 to TRBJ2-7, with 12 positions matching TRBD1. The CDR3 spans 15 residues. J gave up 2 bases and V 3 bases, and 3 bases lay outside the gene matches. Germline V gene sequence: CDR1 SGHRS, CDR2 YFSETQ. CDR3 DNA sequence: TGCGCCAGCAGCTCCGGGACAGGGGGCCCCTACGAGCAGTACTTC. Its translation is CASSSGTGGPYEQYF.

At least ten counts were recorded for this clonotype. An end of the junction does not agree with germline; a read error may underlie this. The V and J genes are TRBV12-3 or TRBV12-4 and TRBJ2-7, with a weak D call TRBD2 (7 bases). The CDR3 consists of 15 residues. The CDR3, as DNA: TGTGCCAGCAGTTTGAGGGGGGAGGGCTCCCACGAGCAGTACTTC. This translates into CASSLRGEGSHEQYF.

This clonotype was counted many times. The gene calls are TRBV12-3 or TRBV12-4 and TRBJ2-7; D is perhaps TRBD2 (6 bases). This CDR3 region has 14 residues. V dropped 5 bases and J dropped 5 bases, with 16 bases sitting between them. The CDR3 protein is CASSPLNGGHEQYF. CDR3 nucleotide sequence: TGTGCCAGCAGTCCCCTAAACGGGGGTCACGAGCAGTACTTC.

This clonotype was seen a handful of times. This chain joins TRBV19 and TRBJ1-5; D might be TRBD1 (5 bases). From germline, CDR1 is LNHDA and CDR2 SQIVND (reference sequence). The V end was cut by 0 bases, the J end by 6 bases, with 12 bases between. The CDR3 is made up of 15 amino acids. The CDR3 DNA follows: TGTGCCAGTAGTATAGATCCTGGGGGTACTCAGCCCCAGCATTTT. Amino acids: CASSIDPGGTQPQHF.

This clonotype was seen at least ten times. The chain combines TRBV6-5 with TRBJ2-3, with a tentative D call TRBD2 (7 bases). CDR3 length: 15 amino acids. Trimming left V 2 bases short and J 3 bases short, with 12 bases between. The germline V gene has CDR1 MNHEY and CDR2 SVGAGI. The CDR3 DNA reads TGTGCCAGCAGTTACGGGGGAGGGGGTACAGATACGCAGTATTTT. It translates to CASSYGGGGTDTQYF.

The chain combines TRBV25-1 with TRBJ1-2; D is unclear. The germline V gene encodes CDR1 MGHDK and CDR2 SYGVNS. CDR3 length: 11 amino acids. The V and J ends lost 1 base and 7 bases respectively, with 4 bases between them. In DNA, the CDR3 is TGTGCCAGCAGTGAATCGGGTGGCTACACCTTC. Translated, it gives CASSESGGYTF.

This chain connects TRBV20-1 to TRBJ2-7, with 10 bases lining up with TRBD2. V dropped 3 bases and J dropped 6; count of bases not matched to a gene: 14. Looked up from germline, CDR1 is DFQATT and CDR2 is SNEGSKA (reference sequence). There are 16 residues in the CDR3. This chain's CDR3 is CSARLLAGRPAGEQYF. The CDR3 bases are TGCAGTGCTAGGCTACTAGCGGGAAGACCGGCTGGCGAGCAGTACTTC.

There are many counts of this clonotype. This chain joins TRBV10-3 and TRBJ2-7; 7 bases are a match to TRBD1. The CDR3 extends over 13 amino acids. J was trimmed by 1 base and V by 9 bases; bases with no gene match: 6. Germline values: CDR1 ENHRY, CDR2 SYGVKD. CDR3 protein: CAIASGGSYEQYF. The CDR3, as DNA: TGTGCCATAGCCTCAGGGGGTTCCTACGAGCAGTACTTC.

This clonotype occurred a few times. The chain recombines TRBV4-2 with TRBJ2-5; D is perhaps TRBD2 (5 bases). Germline values: CDR1 LGHNA, CDR2 YNFKEQ. With 0 bases removed from V and 4 bases from J, the gap between germline ends came to 12 bases. CDR3 length: 15 amino acids. The CDR3 spells CASSQDTAGGETQYF. Written as DNA, the CDR3 is TGTGCCAGCAGCCAAGACACGGCAGGAGGAGAGACCCAGTACTTC.

This clonotype has more than one count but fewer than ten. The chain is built from TRBV6-1 and TRBJ2-1, with D maybe TRBD1 (6 bases). CDR1 is MNHNS and CDR2 is SASEGT in the germline V gene. The CDR3 is 16 residues long. The V end was cut by 5 bases, the J end by 0 bases, with 14 bases between. This CDR3 is CASSRYNRVSYNEQFF. Here the CDR3 DNA reads TGTGCCAGCAGTCGGTACAACAGGGTCTCCTACAATGAGCAGTTCTTC.

This clonotype was counted a few times. V is TRBV28 and J is TRBJ2-7; D tentatively reads TRBD1 or TRBD2 (5 bases each). V lost 3 bases, J lost 0 bases, and 12 bases lay in between. CDR3 length: 15 amino acids. The germline V gene has CDR1 MDHEN and CDR2 SYDVKM. CDR3 nucleotides: TGTGCCAGCAGTTTCCTCTGGGACGGCTCCTACGAGCAGTACTTC. Its translation: CASSFLWDGSYEQYF.

This clonotype was seen ten or more times. The V call is TRBV9, the J call TRBJ2-1, with D perhaps matching TRBD1 (6 bases). V lost 6 bases and J lost 0, with 7 bases in between. The CDR3 is 13 amino acids. CDR1 is SGDLS, CDR2 YYNGEE, per germline. The CDR3 reads CASKGGSYNEQFF. The CDR3 region has the DNA TGTGCCAGCAAAGGGGGCTCCTACAATGAGCAGTTCTTC.

This clonotype was seen a handful of times. The chain recombines TRBV30 with TRBJ2-7, with D unresolved. The CDR3 is made up of 11 amino acids. The V and J ends lost 2 bases and 5 bases respectively, with 7 bases between them. In germline, CDR1 is GTSNPN, CDR2 SVGIG (reference sequence). DNA of the CDR3: TGTGCCTGGAGTCGCCCGGACGAGCAGTACTTC. It specifies CAWSRPDEQYF.

The chain couples TRBV28 to TRBJ2-2, with D perhaps TRBD1 (6 bases). With 9 bases removed from V and 7 bases from J, the gap between germline ends came to 21 bases. The CDR3 runs 15 residues. The germline V gene encodes CDR1 MDHEN and CDR2 SYDVKM. This CDR3 is CASLSVRGKHGELFF. The CDR3 nucleotides are TGTGCCAGTCTCAGCGTAAGGGGGAAGCACGGGGAGCTGTTTTTT.

The sample holds a few counts of this clonotype. The chain employs TRBV11-3 and TRBJ2-5, with 11 bases fitting TRBD1. This CDR3 is 14 amino acids long. Germline V gives CDR1 SGHNT, CDR2 YENEEA. V shed 4 bases, J shed 5 bases, and the junction held 3 bases outside the gene matches. In nucleotides, the CDR3 is TGTGCCAGCAGCTCAGGGACAGGGGGGGAGACCCAGTACTTC. Residues: CASSSGTGGETQYF.

The DNA for the CDR3 is TGCAGTGCTTCCATGGGACTAGCGGGAGGAACCGATACGCAGTATTTT. Residues: CSASMGLAGGTDTQYF. This chain links TRBV20-1 with TRBJ2-3; 15 nucleotides agree with TRBD2. CDR1 is DFQATT, CDR2 SNEGSKA, per germline (reference sequence). The V gene end was trimmed by 5 bases and the J gene end by 6 bases; junction bases not matched to a gene: 9. The CDR3 is made up of 16 amino acids.